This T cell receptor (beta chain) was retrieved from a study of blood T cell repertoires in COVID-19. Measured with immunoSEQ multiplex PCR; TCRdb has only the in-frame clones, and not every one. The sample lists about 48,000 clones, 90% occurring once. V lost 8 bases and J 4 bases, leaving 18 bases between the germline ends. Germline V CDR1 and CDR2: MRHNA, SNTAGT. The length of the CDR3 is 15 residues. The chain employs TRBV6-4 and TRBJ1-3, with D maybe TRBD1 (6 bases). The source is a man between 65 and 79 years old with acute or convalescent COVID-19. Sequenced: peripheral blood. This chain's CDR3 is CASDARSGVGNTIYF. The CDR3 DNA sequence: TGTGCCAGCGATGCCCGGTCAGGGGTCGGAAACACCATATATTTT.